These 16 T cell receptor beta chains were sequenced from one sample in a study of T-cell reconstitution after alpha-beta-depleted transplantation in children. Preparation of the TCRbeta library used unique molecular identifiers. A single record per CDR3 protein comes from TCRdb applying MiXCR to the PCR reads. This sample yields over 450,000 distinct CDR3 sequences, of which 10% are seen a single time; 2% to 2.5% belongs to the top ten. This specimen was PBMCs, taken before TCRalphabeta/CD19-depleted stem cell transplant. These TCRs come from a child aged 2-15 years with inherited bone marrow failure, due to receive a stem cell transplant.

This clonotype was seen ten or more times. V usage is TRBV3-1 and J usage is TRBJ1-2, with 8 bases fitting TRBD1. The CDR3 is 14 residues long. The ends lost 1 base at V and 6 bases at J; junction bases unmatched: 4. The germline gives CDR1 LGHDT, CDR2 YNNKEL (reference sequence). CDR3 nucleotides: TGTGCCAGCAGCCAAGTCGAACAGGGGGATGGCTACACCTTC. Translating it yields CASSQVEQGDGYTF.

This clonotype was counted between two and nine times. The chain carries TRBV4-3 and TRBJ1-2, with D hard to call. Germline CDR1 is LGHNA and CDR2 is YSLEER. V was clipped by 1 base and J by 3 bases, with 9 bases between them. This CDR3 comprises 14 residues. Written as DNA, the CDR3 is TGCGCCAGCAGCCAAGTCAGCAACCACTATGGCTACACCTTC. Residues: CASSQVSNHYGYTF.

This clonotype was seen repeatedly, ten times or more. This chain's CDR3 is CSAEFPSIQYF. CDR3 DNA: TGCAGTGCTGAGTTCCCAAGCATTCAGTACTTC. J is TRBJ2-4 and V is TRBV20-1, with D hard to call. The CDR3 runs 11 residues. Germline lookup yields CDR1 DFQATT and CDR2 SNEGSKA (reference sequence). Trimming took 5 bases from V and 9 from J, leaving 11 bases between them.

This clonotype was recorded many times. CDR3 amino acids: CSARGRGVYEQYF. CDR3 bases: TGCAGTGCTCGAGGCAGGGGGGTCTACGAGCAGTACTTC. The genes are TRBV20-1 and TRBJ2-7; D is perhaps TRBD1 (7 bases). Trimming removed 5 bases from V and 3 bases from J, with 14 bases in between. There are 13 residues in the CDR3. The germline gives CDR1 DFQATT, CDR2 SNEGSKA (reference sequence).

This clonotype came up many times. This sequence joins TRBV4-3 and TRBJ2-7; 7 bases are shared with TRBD2. This CDR3 region has 14 residues. The germline CDR1 and CDR2 sequences are LGHNA and YSLEER. Trimming at V came to 1 base and at J to 6 bases, leaving 6 bases not matched to a gene. CDR3 region: CASSQGTSSGEQYF. In DNA form, the CDR3 reads TGCGCCAGCAGCCAAGGGACTAGTAGCGGCGAGCAGTACTTC.

This clonotype was recorded at least ten times. The chain combines TRBV6-2 or TRBV6-3 with TRBJ2-1, with 10 bases that match TRBD2. Germline V lookup: CDR1 MNHEY, CDR2 SVGEGT. This CDR3 comprises 15 residues. The trim removed 6 bases at V and 3 bases at J, leaving 5 bases unmatched. The CDR3 loop is CASRPSGGGYNEQFF. Here the CDR3 DNA reads TGTGCCAGCAGACCTAGCGGGGGTGGCTACAATGAGCAGTTCTTC.

This clonotype was observed at least ten times. V usage is TRBV7-2 and J usage is TRBJ1-6, with D hard to call. The V and J ends lost 5 bases and 12 bases respectively, with 23 bases between them. In germline, CDR1 is SGHTA, CDR2 FQGNSA. This CDR3 contains 16 residues. The CDR3 loop reads CASSPPQAQAWKPLHF. The CDR3 DNA reads as TGTGCCAGCAGCCCACCCCAGGCTCAAGCTTGGAAACCCCTCCACTTT.

This clonotype was seen many times. This chain connects TRBV7-9 to TRBJ2-3; 9 bases are shared with TRBD2. Germline values: CDR1 SEHNR, CDR2 FQNEAQ (reference sequence). The CDR3 covers 16 residues. The V and J ends lost 2 bases and 1 base, in that order; junction bases with no gene match: 4. CDR3 in DNA: TGTGCCAGCAGCTTACAGCGGGAGGTGGGCACAGATACGCAGTATTTT. It encodes CASSLQREVGTDTQYF.

This clonotype was seen at least ten times. The gene calls are TRBV29-1 and TRBJ2-5; 9 nucleotides match TRBD1. This CDR3 has 14 residues. V was pared by 7 bases and J by 1 base, with 7 bases of the junction left unmatched. Germline V lookup: CDR1 SQVTM, CDR2 ANQGSEA. CDR3 bases: TGCAGCGCTGACCGGGACAGGGCCCAAGAGACCCAGTACTTC. Amino acid sequence: CSADRDRAQETQYF.

This clonotype was seen ten or more times. The chain employs TRBV25-1 and TRBJ1-2; no clear D gene. The V end was cut by 2 bases, the J end by 6 bases, with 10 bases between. The CDR3 consists of 13 residues. Germline V gene sequence: CDR1 MGHDK, CDR2 SYGVNS. The CDR3 region has the DNA TGTGCCAGCAGTGAACCCGGGATGAATGGCTACACCTTC. Translation: CASSEPGMNGYTF.

This clonotype was observed a few times. The chain is built from TRBV12-3 or TRBV12-4 and TRBJ2-5, with 9 bases lining up with TRBD2. V trimming: 4 bases; J trimming: 4 bases; junction bases outside the gene matches: 13. The length of the CDR3 is 17 residues. The CDR3 region has the DNA TGTGCCAGCAGTTCATCGCCCCGAGGCGGGAGGGGAGAGACCCAGTACTTC. Translation gives CASSSSPRGGRGETQYF.

This clonotype was observed a few times. The gene calls are TRBV15 and TRBJ2-7, with D unclear. Deletions cut 0 bases from V and 0 bases from J, with 12 bases between. The CDR3 has 16 residues. Germline V gene data show CDR1 as LNHNV and CDR2 as YYDKDF (reference sequence). The CDR3 region is CATSRDRRWSSYEQYF. DNA of the CDR3: TGTGCCACCAGCAGAGATCGGCGATGGAGCTCCTACGAGCAGTACTTC.

A few counts support this clonotype. The V and J genes are TRBV20-1 and TRBJ2-1, with TRBD1 as a possible D gene (6 bases). CDR1 is DFQATT, CDR2 SNEGSKA, per germline (reference sequence). Trimming shortened V by 1 base and J by 3 bases, and 16 bases separated the two germline ends. The CDR3 contains 16 residues. The CDR3 is CSARGSTTGNYNEQFF. CDR3 bases: TGCAGTGCTAGAGGGTCCACTACAGGGAACTACAATGAGCAGTTCTTC.

This clonotype came up many times. V and J are TRBV24-1 and TRBJ1-1, with 7 nucleotides matching TRBD1. The V segment lost 3 bases and the J segment 7 bases; nucleotides outside the gene matches: 7. This CDR3 has 14 amino acids. The germline gives CDR1 KGHDR, CDR2 SFDVKD. CDR3 region: CATSDRAGGGEAFF. The CDR3 DNA reads TGTGCCACCAGTGATAGGGCAGGGGGGGGTGAAGCTTTCTTT.

This clonotype was recorded many times. V and J are TRBV29-1 and TRBJ2-5, with 12 bases fitting TRBD1. Germline V gene data show CDR1 as SQVTM and CDR2 as ANQGSEA. The length of the CDR3 is 19 residues. Unmatched junction bases numbered 23, after V lost 7 bases and J lost 5 bases. CDR3 in amino acids: CSAYPGQGAIAGEMETQYF. CDR3 sequence (DNA): TGCAGCGCCTACCCGGGACAGGGGGCAATAGCGGGAGAAATGGAGACCCAGTACTTC.

This clonotype was detected a few times. The chain recombines TRBV2 with TRBJ2-4, with D hard to call. Per the germline V gene, CDR1 is SNHLY and CDR2 is FYNNEI. V dropped 8 bases and J dropped 7 bases, with 3 bases sitting between them. This CDR3 is built from 9 residues. The CDR3 nucleotides are TGTGCCAGCGGGAACATTCAGTACTTC. Translated: CASGNIQYF.